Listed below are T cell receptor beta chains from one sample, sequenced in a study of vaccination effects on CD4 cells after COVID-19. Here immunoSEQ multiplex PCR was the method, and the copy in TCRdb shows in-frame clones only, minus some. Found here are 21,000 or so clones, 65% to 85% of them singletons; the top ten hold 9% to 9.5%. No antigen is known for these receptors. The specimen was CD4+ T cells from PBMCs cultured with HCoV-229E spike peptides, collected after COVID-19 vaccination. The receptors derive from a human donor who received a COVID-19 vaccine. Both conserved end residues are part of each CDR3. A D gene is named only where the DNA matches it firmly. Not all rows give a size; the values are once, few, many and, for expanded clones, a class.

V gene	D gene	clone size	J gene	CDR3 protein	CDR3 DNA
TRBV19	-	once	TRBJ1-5	CASGDRNQPQHF	TGTGCCAGTGGAGACAGAAATCAGCCCCAGCATTTT
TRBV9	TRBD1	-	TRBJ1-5	CASSVGQGGNQPQHF	TGTGCCAGCAGCGTAGGACAGGGCGGCAATCAGCCCCAGCATTTT
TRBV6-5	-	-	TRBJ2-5	CASSYYGGPRQETQYF	TGTGCCAGCAGTTACTACGGGGGACCACGCCAAGAGACCCAGTACTTC
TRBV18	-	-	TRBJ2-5	CASSPPSFQRETQYF	TGTGCCAGCTCACCACCGTCGTTTCAAAGGGAGACCCAGTACTTC
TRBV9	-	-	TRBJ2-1	CASSVGGEPNNEQFF	TGTGCCAGCAGTGTGGGCGGGGAGCCCAACAATGAGCAGTTCTTC
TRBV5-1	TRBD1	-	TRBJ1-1	CASSRGTGGGLNTEAFF	TGCGCCAGCAGCCGAGGGACAGGGGGCGGTTTGAACACTGAAGCTTTCTTT
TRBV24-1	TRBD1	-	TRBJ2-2	CATSDGRRQGKGGELFF	TGTGCCACCAGTGACGGGCGTAGACAGGGAAAGGGCGGGGAGCTGTTTTTT
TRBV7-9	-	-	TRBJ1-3	CASSLAAAGNTIYF	TGTGCCAGCAGCTTAGCGGCAGCCGGAAACACCATATATTTT
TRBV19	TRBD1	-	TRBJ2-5	CASSLNRGEETQYF	TGTGCCAGTAGCCTTAACAGGGGAGAAGAGACCCAGTACTTC
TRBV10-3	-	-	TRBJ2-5	CAISPGIQETQYF	TGTGCCATCTCGCCAGGGATCCAAGAGACCCAGTACTTC
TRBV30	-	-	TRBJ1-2	CAWSVRGTPANYGYTF	TGTGCCTGGAGTGTACGGGGGACTCCAGCTAACTATGGCTACACCTTC
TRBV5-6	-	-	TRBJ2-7	CASSIGGLLSYEQYF	TGTGCCAGCAGCATTGGAGGTCTTTTGTCCTACGAGCAGTACTTC
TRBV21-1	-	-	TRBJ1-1	CASSRQDYTEAFF	TGTGCCAGCAGCAGACAGGACTACACTGAAGCTTTCTTT
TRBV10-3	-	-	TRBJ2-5	CAISGNSQETQYF	TGTGCCATCAGTGGGAACAGTCAAGAGACCCAGTACTTC
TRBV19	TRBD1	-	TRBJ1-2	CASRIQGATTF	TGTGCCAGTAGGATACAGGGGGCTACGACCTTC
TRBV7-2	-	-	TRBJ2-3	CASRAPWLAWGEADTQYF	TGTGCCAGCAGGGCGCCTTGGCTAGCGTGGGGCGAGGCAGATACGCAGTATTTT
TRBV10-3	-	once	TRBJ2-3	CAITDRLTDTQYF	TGTGCCATAACAGATCGTCTGACAGATACGCAGTATTTT
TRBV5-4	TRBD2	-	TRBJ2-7	CASSAGTSLPYEQYF	TGTGCCAGCAGCGCCGGGACTAGCCTTCCCTACGAGCAGTACTTC
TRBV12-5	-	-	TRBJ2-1	CASGSRVNYNEQFF	TGTGCTAGTGGTAGCCGGGTTAACTACAATGAGCAGTTCTTC
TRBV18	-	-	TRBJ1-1	CASSPPAGGGTEAFF	TGTGCCAGCTCACCACCGGCCGGGGGAGGAACTGAAGCTTTCTTT
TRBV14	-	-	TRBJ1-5	CASSQAGNQPQHF	TGTGCCAGCAGCCAAGCAGGAAATCAGCCCCAGCATTTT
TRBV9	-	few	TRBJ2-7	CASSATVGSYEQYF	TGTGCCAGCAGCGCCACCGTCGGCTCCTACGAGCAGTACTTC
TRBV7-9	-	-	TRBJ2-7	CASSLAGTYEQYF	TGTGCCAGCAGCTTAGCCGGAACCTACGAGCAGTACTTC
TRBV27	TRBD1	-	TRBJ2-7	CASSARQGYEQYF	TGTGCCAGCTCAGCCCGACAGGGCTACGAGCAGTACTTC
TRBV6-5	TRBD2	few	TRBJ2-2	CASSYAGVVTGELFF	TGTGCCAGCAGTTACGCGGGAGTAGTTACCGGGGAGCTGTTTTTT
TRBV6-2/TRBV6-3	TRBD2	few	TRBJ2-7	CASSYGFRGGRYEQYF	TGTGCCAGCAGTTACGGGTTTCGGGGGGGACGATACGAGCAGTACTTC
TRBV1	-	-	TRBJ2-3	CTSSQAGSSGDPTDTQYF	TGCACCAGCAGCCAAGCCGGGTCTAGCGGGGACCCCACAGATACGCAGTATTTT
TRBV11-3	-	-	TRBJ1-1	CASSQQGRAEAFF	TGTGCCAGCAGCCAACAGGGTCGCGCTGAAGCTTTCTTT
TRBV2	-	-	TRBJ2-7	CASSEMGSYGEQYF	TGTGCCAGCAGTGAGATGGGCAGCTATGGGGAGCAGTACTTC
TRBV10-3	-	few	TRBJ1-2	CAISEGAGSSANYGYTF	TGTGCCATCAGTGAGGGGGCAGGTTCTTCAGCTAACTATGGCTACACCTTC
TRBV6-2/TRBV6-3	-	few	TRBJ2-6	CASSPPGANVLTF	TGTGCCAGCAGCCCGCCGGGGGCCAACGTCCTGACTTTC
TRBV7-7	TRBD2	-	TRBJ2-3	CASSKLAGGRTDTQYF	TGTGCCAGCAGCAAACTAGCGGGAGGACGCACAGATACGCAGTATTTT
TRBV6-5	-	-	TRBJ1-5	CASSYSSGDQPQHF	TGTGCCAGCAGTTACTCTTCAGGGGATCAGCCCCAGCATTTT
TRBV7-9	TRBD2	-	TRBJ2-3	CASSFGGGGGSTDTQYF	TGTGCCAGCAGCTTTGGCGGCGGGGGAGGGAGCACAGATACGCAGTATTTT
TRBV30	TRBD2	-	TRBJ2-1	CAWSVLKTSGGGQFF	TGTGCCTGGAGTGTACTAAAGACTAGCGGGGGTGGGCAGTTCTTC